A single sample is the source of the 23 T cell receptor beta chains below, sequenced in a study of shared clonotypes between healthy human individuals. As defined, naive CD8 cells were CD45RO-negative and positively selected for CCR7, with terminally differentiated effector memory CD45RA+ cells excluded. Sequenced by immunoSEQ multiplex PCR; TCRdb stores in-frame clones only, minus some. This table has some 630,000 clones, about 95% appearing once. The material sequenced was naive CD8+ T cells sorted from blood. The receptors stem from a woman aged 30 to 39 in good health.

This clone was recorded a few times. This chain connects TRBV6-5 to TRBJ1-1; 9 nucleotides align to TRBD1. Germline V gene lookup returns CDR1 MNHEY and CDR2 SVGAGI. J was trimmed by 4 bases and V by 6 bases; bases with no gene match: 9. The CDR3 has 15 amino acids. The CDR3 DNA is TGTGCCAGCAGCTGGACCGGGACAGGGATCACTGAAGCTTTCTTT. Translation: CASSWTGTGITEAFF.

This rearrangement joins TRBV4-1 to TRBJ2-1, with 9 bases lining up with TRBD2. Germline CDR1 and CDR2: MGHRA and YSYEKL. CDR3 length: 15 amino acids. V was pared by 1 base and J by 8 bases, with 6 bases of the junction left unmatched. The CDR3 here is CASSQAPAGGDEQFF. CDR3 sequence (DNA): TGCGCCAGCAGCCAAGCCCCAGCGGGAGGCGATGAGCAGTTCTTC.

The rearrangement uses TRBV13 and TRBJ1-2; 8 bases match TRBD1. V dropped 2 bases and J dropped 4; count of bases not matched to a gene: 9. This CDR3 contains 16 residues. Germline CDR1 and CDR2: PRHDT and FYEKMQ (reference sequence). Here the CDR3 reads CASSLRGGQGSYGYTF. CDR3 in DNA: TGTGCCAGCAGCTTAAGGGGTGGACAGGGAAGCTATGGCTACACCTTC.

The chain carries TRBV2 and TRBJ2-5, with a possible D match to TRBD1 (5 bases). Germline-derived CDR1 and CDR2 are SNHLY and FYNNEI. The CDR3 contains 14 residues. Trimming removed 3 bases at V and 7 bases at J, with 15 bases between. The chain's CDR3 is CASSDLRRGVTQYF. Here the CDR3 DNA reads TGTGCCAGCAGTGACCTTCGTAGGGGTGTGACCCAGTACTTC.

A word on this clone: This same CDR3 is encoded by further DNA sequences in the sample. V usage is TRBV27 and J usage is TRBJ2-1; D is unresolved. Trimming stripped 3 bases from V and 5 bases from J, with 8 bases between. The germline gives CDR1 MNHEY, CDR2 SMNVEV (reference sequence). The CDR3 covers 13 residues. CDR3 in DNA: TGTGCCAGCAGTTTGTCCAGCCACAATGAGCAGTTCTTC. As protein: CASSLSSHNEQFF.

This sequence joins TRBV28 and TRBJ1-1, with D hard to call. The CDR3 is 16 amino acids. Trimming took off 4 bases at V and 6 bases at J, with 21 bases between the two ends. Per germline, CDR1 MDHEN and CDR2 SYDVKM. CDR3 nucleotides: TGTGCCAGCAGTTCCCTCCTGGTGGGGTCCCGTTCTGAAGCTTTCTTT. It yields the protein CASSSLLVGSRSEAFF.

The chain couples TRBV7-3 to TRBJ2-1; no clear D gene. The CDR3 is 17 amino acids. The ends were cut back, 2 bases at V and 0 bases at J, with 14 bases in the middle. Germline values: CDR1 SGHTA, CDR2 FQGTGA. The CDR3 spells CASSLAVRLSSYNEQFF. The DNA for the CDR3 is TGTGCCAGCAGCTTAGCTGTGCGGCTAAGCTCCTACAATGAGCAGTTCTTC.

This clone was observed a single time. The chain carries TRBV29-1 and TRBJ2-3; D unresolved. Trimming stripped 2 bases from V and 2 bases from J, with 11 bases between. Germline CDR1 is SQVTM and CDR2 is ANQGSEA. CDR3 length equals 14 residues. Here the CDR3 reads CSVETPPITDTQYF. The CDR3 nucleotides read TGCAGCGTTGAAACTCCCCCGATCACAGATACGCAGTATTTT.

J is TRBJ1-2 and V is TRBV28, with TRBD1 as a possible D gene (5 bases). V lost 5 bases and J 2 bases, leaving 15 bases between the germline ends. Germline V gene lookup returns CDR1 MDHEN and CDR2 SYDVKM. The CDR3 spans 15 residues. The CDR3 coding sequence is TGTGCCAGCAGTCCTCCGCGGGCAGGGAACTATGGCTACACCTTC. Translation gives CASSPPRAGNYGYTF.

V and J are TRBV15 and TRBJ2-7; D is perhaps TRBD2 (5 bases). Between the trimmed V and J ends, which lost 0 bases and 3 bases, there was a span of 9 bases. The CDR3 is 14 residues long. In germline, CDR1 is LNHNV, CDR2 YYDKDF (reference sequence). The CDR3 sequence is CATSRELDYYEQYF. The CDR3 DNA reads TGTGCCACCAGCAGAGAGCTAGACTACTACGAGCAGTACTTC.

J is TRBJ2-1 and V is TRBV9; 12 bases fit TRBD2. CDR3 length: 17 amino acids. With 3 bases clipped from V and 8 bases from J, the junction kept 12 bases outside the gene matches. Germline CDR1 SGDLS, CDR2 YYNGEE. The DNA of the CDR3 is TGTGCCAGCAGCGGGGCCTCAGCTCGACTAGCGGGGGATGAGCAGTTCTTC. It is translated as CASSGASARLAGDEQFF.

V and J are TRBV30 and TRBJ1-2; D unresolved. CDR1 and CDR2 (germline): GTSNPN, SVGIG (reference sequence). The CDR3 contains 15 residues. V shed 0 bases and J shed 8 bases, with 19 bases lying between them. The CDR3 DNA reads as TGTGCCTGGAGTGTTTATTCCGGGCAGGCCTTGGGCTACACCTTC. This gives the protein CAWSVYSGQALGYTF.

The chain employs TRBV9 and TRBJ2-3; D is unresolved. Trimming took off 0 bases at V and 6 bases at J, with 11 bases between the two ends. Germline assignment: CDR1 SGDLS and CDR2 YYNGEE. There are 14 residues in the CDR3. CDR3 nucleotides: TGTGCCAGCAGCGTAGCTTTCTCCCCGGATACGCAGTATTTT. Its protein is CASSVAFSPDTQYF.

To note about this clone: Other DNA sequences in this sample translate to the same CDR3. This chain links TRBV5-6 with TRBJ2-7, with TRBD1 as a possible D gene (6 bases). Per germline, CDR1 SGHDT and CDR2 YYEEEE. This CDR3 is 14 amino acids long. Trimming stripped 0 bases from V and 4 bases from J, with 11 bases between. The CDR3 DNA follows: TGTGCCAGCAGCTTGGCAGGACAGCTATACGAGCAGTACTTC. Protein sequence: CASSLAGQLYEQYF.

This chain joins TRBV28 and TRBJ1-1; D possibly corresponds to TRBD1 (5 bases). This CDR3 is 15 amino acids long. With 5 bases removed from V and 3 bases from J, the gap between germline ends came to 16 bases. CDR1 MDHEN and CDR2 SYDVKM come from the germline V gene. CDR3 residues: CASSTPEDMYTEAFF. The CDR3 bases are TGTGCCAGCAGTACGCCCGAGGACATGTACACTGAAGCTTTCTTT.

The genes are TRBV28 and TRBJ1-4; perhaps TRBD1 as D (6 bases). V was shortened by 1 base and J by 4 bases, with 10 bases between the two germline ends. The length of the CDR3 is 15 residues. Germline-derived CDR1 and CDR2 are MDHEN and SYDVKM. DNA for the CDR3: TGTGCCAGCAGTTTATATGGACAGAATAATGAAAAACTGTTTTTT. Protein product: CASSLYGQNNEKLFF. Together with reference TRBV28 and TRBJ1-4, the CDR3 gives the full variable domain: DVKVTQSSRYLVKRTGEKVFLECVQDMDHENMFWYRQDPGLGLRLIYFSYDVKMKEKGDIPEGYSVSREKKERFSLILESASTNQTSMYLCASSLYGQNNEKLFFGSGTQLSVL.

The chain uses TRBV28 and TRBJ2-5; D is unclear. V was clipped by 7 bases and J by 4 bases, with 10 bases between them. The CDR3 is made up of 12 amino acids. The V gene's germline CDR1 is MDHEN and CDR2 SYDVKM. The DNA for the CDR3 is TGTGCCAGCATCGGGTTGGCAGAGACCCAGTACTTC. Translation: CASIGLAETQYF.

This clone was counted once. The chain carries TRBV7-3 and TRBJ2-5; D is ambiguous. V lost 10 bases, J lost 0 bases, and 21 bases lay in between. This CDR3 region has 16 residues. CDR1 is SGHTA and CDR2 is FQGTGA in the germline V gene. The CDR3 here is CAIATSARNYQETQYF. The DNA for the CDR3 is TGTGCCATCGCGACGTCCGCACGAAACTACCAAGAGACCCAGTACTTC.

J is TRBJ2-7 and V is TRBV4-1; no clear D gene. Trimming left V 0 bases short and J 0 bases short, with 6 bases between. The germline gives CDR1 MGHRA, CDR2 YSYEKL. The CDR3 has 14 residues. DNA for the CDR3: TGCGCCAGCAGCCAAGATCCCACCTCCTACGAGCAGTACTTC. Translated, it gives CASSQDPTSYEQYF.

DNA for the CDR3: TGTGCCAGCAGCTCCGGGACAGTGGCCGGGGAGCTGTTTTTT. It codes for CASSSGTVAGELFF. V gene TRBV11-3 combines with J gene TRBJ2-2; TRBD1 agrees at 7 bases. The CDR3 sequence is 14 residues long. With 4 bases clipped from V and 6 bases from J, the junction kept 5 bases outside the gene matches. In germline, CDR1 is SGHNT, CDR2 YENEEA.

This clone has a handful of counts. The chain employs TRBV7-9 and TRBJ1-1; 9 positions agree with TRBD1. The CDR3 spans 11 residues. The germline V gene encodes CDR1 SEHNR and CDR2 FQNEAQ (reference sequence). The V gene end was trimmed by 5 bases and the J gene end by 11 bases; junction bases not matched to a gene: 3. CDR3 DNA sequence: TGTGCCAGCAGCCCGGGACAGGGTGCTTTCTTT. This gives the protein CASSPGQGAFF.

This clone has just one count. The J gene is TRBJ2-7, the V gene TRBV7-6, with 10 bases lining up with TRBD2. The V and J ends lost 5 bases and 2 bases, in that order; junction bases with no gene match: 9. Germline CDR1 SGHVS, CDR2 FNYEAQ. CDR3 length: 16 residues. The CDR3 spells CASSETSGFGTYEQYF. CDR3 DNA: TGTGCCAGCAGCGAGACTAGCGGGTTCGGAACCTACGAGCAGTACTTC.

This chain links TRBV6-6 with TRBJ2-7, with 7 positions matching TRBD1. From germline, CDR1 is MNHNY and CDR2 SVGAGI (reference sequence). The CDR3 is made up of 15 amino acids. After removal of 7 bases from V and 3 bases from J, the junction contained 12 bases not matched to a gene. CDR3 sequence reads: CASKDPGGSGYEQYF. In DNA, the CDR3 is TGTGCCAGCAAGGACCCAGGGGGATCTGGCTACGAGCAGTACTTC.